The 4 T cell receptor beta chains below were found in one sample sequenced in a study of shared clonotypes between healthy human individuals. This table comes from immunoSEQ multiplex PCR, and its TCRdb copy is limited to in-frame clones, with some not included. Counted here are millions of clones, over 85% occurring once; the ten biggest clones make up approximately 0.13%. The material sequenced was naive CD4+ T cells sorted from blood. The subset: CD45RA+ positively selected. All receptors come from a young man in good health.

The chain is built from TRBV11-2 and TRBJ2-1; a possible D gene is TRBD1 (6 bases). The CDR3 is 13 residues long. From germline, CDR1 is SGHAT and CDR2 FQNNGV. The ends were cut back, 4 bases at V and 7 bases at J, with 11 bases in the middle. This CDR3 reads CASSWAGANEQFF. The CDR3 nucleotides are TGTGCCAGCAGCTGGGCAGGGGCGAATGAGCAGTTCTTC.

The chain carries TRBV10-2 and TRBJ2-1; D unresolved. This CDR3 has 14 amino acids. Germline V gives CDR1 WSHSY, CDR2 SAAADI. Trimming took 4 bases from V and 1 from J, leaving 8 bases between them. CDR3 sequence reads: CASSVAGSYNEQFF. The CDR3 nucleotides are TGCGCCAGCAGTGTCGCCGGTTCCTACAATGAGCAGTTCTTC.

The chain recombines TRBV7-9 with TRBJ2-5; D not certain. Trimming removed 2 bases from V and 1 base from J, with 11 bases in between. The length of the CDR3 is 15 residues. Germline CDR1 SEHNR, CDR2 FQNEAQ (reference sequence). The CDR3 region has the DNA TGTGCCAGCAGCTTACCCCGACCGTTCCAAGAGACCCAGTACTTC. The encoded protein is CASSLPRPFQETQYF.

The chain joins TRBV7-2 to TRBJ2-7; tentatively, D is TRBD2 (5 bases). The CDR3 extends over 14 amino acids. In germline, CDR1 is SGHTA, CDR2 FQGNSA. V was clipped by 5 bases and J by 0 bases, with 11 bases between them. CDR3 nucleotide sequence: TGTGCCAGCAGCGGACGGGATAGCTCCTACGAGCAGTACTTC. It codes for CASSGRDSSYEQYF.